This TCR beta chain was retrieved from a study of T cell repertoires in cytomegalovirus infection. About the research overall: Public signatures in TCR beta pointed to CMV infection and matching HLA type.

One entry per CDR3 protein results from TCRdb running MiXCR on the reads. The sample shows about 57,000 distinct CDR3 sequences, 20% to 25% of them seen only once. V trimming: 6 bases; J trimming: 7 bases; junction bases outside the gene matches: 8. The CDR3 is made up of 14 amino acids. Germline values: CDR1 LGHNA, CDR2 YSLEER. This clonotype was picked up many times. Its matching antigen is unknown. Study findings and constraints: Accumulated public TCR beta family frequency recognized individuals carrying CMV together with the relevant HLA.

The sequencing used CD8+ T cells from cultured PBMCs, collected from culture after CMV antigen stimulation. The source is a human donor in good health (CMV status not recorded). Some clones in this sample may be carry-over from other donors' samples. The V call is TRBV4-3, the J call TRBJ1-2, with 10 bases that match TRBD1. The CDR3 sequence is CASSQTGGSAGYTF. CDR3 nucleotides: TGCGCCAGCAGTCAGACAGGGGGCTCGGCTGGCTACACCTTC.